Listed below are T cell receptor beta chains from one sample, sequenced in a study of T cell responses to AZD1222 COVID-19 vaccine. Only in-frame clones appear in the TCRdb table, and some are missing; sequencing was by immunoSEQ multiplex PCR. The sample holds around 100,000 clones, about 89% seen once. The sample consisted of peripheral blood, taken 28 days after the second dose of the MenACWY control vaccine. These receptor sequences come from an adult who received the MenACWY meningococcal vaccine as a control. CDR3s include the opening cysteine and the closing phenylalanine or tryptophan. Fields, in order: D gene, J gene, clone size, V gene, CDR3 protein, CDR3 DNA. A D gene is named only where the DNA matches it firmly. Clone sizes are given selectively: once, few, many, or a class where the clone is expanded.

D: TRBD1
J: TRBJ1-1
size: once
V: TRBV18
CDR3: CASSPGLTGGDTEAFF
DNA: TGTGCCAGCTCACCAGGATTGACAGGGGGGGACACTGAAGCTTTCTTT

D: TRBD1
J: TRBJ2-1
size: .
V: TRBV28
CDR3: CASSPGQGLKDEQFF
DNA: TGTGCCAGCAGTCCGGGACAGGGACTAAAGGATGAGCAGTTCTTC

D: .
J: TRBJ2-7
size: .
V: TRBV21-1
CDR3: CASSTRYDDRVGYEQYF
DNA: TGTGCCAGCAGCACACGTTATGATGACAGGGTAGGCTACGAGCAGTACTTC

D: .
J: TRBJ1-1
size: .
V: TRBV5-1
CDR3: CASSYGPEAFF
DNA: TGCGCCAGCAGCTACGGGCCTGAAGCTTTCTTT

D: TRBD1
J: TRBJ2-2
size: .
V: TRBV24-1
CDR3: CATSGLRNRGRGTGELFF
DNA: TGTGCCACCAGTGGCCTACGAAACAGGGGGCGAGGCACCGGGGAGCTGTTTTTT

D: TRBD2
J: TRBJ2-1
size: .
V: TRBV7-3
CDR3: CASSLSPRTSGGGGRLFF
DNA: TGTGCCAGCAGCTTAAGCCCTCGGACTAGCGGGGGAGGAGGTCGGCTGTTCTTC

D: .
J: TRBJ2-3
size: .
V: TRBV6-2/TRBV6-3
CDR3: CASSWRAGDTQYF
DNA: TGTGCCAGCAGTTGGCGTGCGGGGGATACGCAGTATTTT

D: .
J: TRBJ1-3
size: .
V: TRBV5-1
CDR3: CASSRQSDGGNTIYF
DNA: TGCGCCAGCAGCCGCCAAAGCGATGGTGGAAACACCATATATTTT

D: TRBD1
J: TRBJ1-2
size: once
V: TRBV24-1
CDR3: CATSDPGQEGYGYTF
DNA: TGTGCCACCAGTGACCCTGGACAGGAAGGCTATGGCTACACCTTC

D: TRBD1
J: TRBJ2-3
size: .
V: TRBV7-2
CDR3: CASSQGQGGGRAQYF
DNA: TGTGCCAGCAGCCAAGGACAGGGGGGCGGCAGGGCGCAGTATTTT

D: .
J: TRBJ1-2
size: .
V: TRBV4-3
CDR3: CVSSQSISAGLSYTF
DNA: TGCGTCAGCAGCCAATCCATTTCGGCCGGGCTTAGCTACACCTTC

D: TRBD2
J: TRBJ2-2
size: .
V: TRBV5-5
CDR3: CASTLLAGPNTGELFF
DNA: TGTGCCAGCACCCTACTAGCGGGCCCGAACACCGGGGAGCTGTTTTTT

D: .
J: TRBJ1-6
size: once
V: TRBV7-2
CDR3: CASSLVGGYNSPLHF
DNA: TGTGCCAGCAGCTTAGTGGGGGGTTATAATTCACCCCTCCACTTT

D: TRBD2
J: TRBJ2-3
size: .
V: TRBV7-2
CDR3: CASSLTSGWSTDTQYF
DNA: TGTGCCAGCAGCTTAACTAGCGGATGGAGCACAGATACGCAGTATTTT

D: .
J: TRBJ2-6
size: few
V: TRBV5-1
CDR3: CASSGQLGVSGANVLTF
DNA: TGCGCCAGCAGCGGACAGTTGGGTGTTTCTGGGGCCAACGTCCTGACTTTC

D: TRBD2
J: TRBJ2-3
size: .
V: TRBV19
CDR3: CASSSGTSTDTQYF
DNA: TGTGCCAGTTCTAGCGGGACTAGCACAGATACGCAGTATTTT

D: TRBD2
J: TRBJ2-7
size: once
V: TRBV12-3/TRBV12-4
CDR3: CASRYGGGYEQYF
DNA: TGTGCCAGCAGGTACGGCGGGGGCTACGAGCAGTACTTC

D: .
J: TRBJ2-7
size: .
V: TRBV10-3
CDR3: CAISESRGHLNEQYF
DNA: TGTGCCATCAGTGAGTCTAGAGGACATTTAAACGAGCAGTACTTC

D: .
J: TRBJ1-5
size: .
V: TRBV28
CDR3: CASSPTTDGNQPQHF
DNA: TGTGCCAGCAGTCCTACAACGGATGGCAATCAGCCCCAGCATTTT

D: .
J: TRBJ2-5
size: .
V: TRBV18
CDR3: CASSVWTQETQYF
DNA: TGTGCCAGCTCGGTCTGGACCCAAGAGACCCAGTACTTC

D: .
J: TRBJ1-4
size: .
V: TRBV5-6
CDR3: CASSLEGYAEKLFF
DNA: TGTGCCAGCAGCTTGGAGGGATACGCTGAAAAACTGTTTTTT

D: TRBD1
J: TRBJ1-3
size: once
V: TRBV28
CDR3: CASRGQGTGNTIYF
DNA: TGTGCCAGCAGAGGACAGGGGACTGGAAACACCATATATTTT

D: .
J: TRBJ1-5
size: .
V: TRBV15
CDR3: CATSSPIGRAGVSNQPQHF
DNA: TGTGCCACCAGCAGTCCTATAGGTAGGGCAGGGGTTAGCAATCAGCCCCAGCATTTT

D: .
J: TRBJ1-4
size: .
V: TRBV5-6
CDR3: CASSFRRVNEKLFF
DNA: TGTGCCAGCAGCTTTAGACGGGTTAATGAAAAACTGTTTTTT

D: .
J: TRBJ2-3
size: few
V: TRBV3-1/TRBV3-2
CDR3: CASSYNAQYF
DNA: TGTGCCAGCAGCTATAACGCGCAGTATTTT

D: TRBD1
J: TRBJ1-6
size: .
V: TRBV7-9
CDR3: CASSFTGARNSPLHF
DNA: TGTGCCAGCAGCTTCACAGGGGCCCGTAATTCACCCCTCCACTTT

D: .
J: TRBJ2-2
size: .
V: TRBV28
CDR3: CASSVEVNTGELFF
DNA: TGTGCCAGCAGTGTGGAGGTGAACACCGGGGAGCTGTTTTTT

D: .
J: TRBJ2-5
size: .
V: TRBV7-3
CDR3: CATSTGGGGRETQYF
DNA: TGTGCCACCTCCACGGGCGGGGGCGGGCGGGAGACCCAGTACTTC

D: .
J: TRBJ1-5
size: .
V: TRBV24-1
CDR3: CATSDPGGAGNQPQHF
DNA: TGTGCCACCAGTGATCCGGGGGGGGCTGGCAATCAGCCCCAGCATTTT

D: TRBD1
J: TRBJ1-4
size: .
V: TRBV7-2
CDR3: CASSLGRGQANEKLFF
DNA: TGTGCCAGCAGCTTAGGCAGGGGGCAGGCTAATGAAAAACTGTTTTTT

D: TRBD1
J: TRBJ2-7
size: .
V: TRBV4-2
CDR3: CASSPGLDREYEQYF
DNA: TGTGCCAGCAGCCCGGGCTTGGACAGGGAGTACGAGCAGTACTTC

D: TRBD1
J: TRBJ1-2
size: .
V: TRBV7-2
CDR3: CASSLPGQGAEGYTF
DNA: TGTGCCAGCAGCTTGCCGGGACAGGGGGCCGAAGGCTACACCTTC

D: TRBD1
J: TRBJ2-7
size: .
V: TRBV2
CDR3: CASSRGPGTLSYEQYF
DNA: TGTGCCAGCAGTAGGGGGCCCGGGACACTCTCCTACGAGCAGTACTTC